A single sample is the source of the 4 T cell receptor beta chains below, sequenced in a study of shared clonotypes between healthy human individuals. The protocol was immunoSEQ multiplex PCR, while the TCRdb copy is restricted to in-frame clones and leaves out a portion. The data show about 2.4 million clones, 80% to 95% seen once. The sample comprised naive CD4+ T cells from PBMCs. Noted subset: CD45RA+ positively selected. These receptors were obtained from a man aged 18 to 29 in good health. Some clones in this sample may be carry-over from other donors' samples.

This chain uses TRBV5-1 with TRBJ2-7, with a weak D call TRBD1 (6 bases). With 5 bases removed from V and 0 bases from J, the gap between germline ends came to 12 bases. Looked up from germline, CDR1 is SGHRS and CDR2 is YFSETQ. CDR3 length: 14 amino acids. This CDR3 is CASRQTGDSYEQYF. As DNA, the CDR3 is TGCGCCAGCAGACAGACAGGCGACTCCTACGAGCAGTACTTC.

The genes are TRBV5-4 and TRBJ2-1; 12 bases agree with TRBD1. The CDR3 extends over 16 amino acids. The ends lost 4 bases at V and 7 bases at J; junction bases unmatched: 9. The V gene's germline CDR1 is SGHNT and CDR2 YYREEE (reference sequence). The CDR3 protein is CASSGPGQGAFNEQFF. The CDR3 DNA sequence: TGTGCCAGCAGCGGACCGGGACAGGGGGCCTTTAATGAGCAGTTCTTC.

The chain combines TRBV5-1 with TRBJ2-3; D remains unclear. There are 15 residues in the CDR3. CDR1 is SGHRS and CDR2 is YFSETQ in the germline V gene. Trimming cost V 0 bases and J 3 bases, with 11 bases left between them. The CDR3 reads CASSLAGDTTDTQYF. CDR3 nucleotides: TGCGCCAGCAGCTTGGCCGGCGATACTACAGATACGCAGTATTTT.

The chain is built from TRBV19 and TRBJ2-7, with D unresolved. The CDR3 extends over 13 amino acids. Trimming removed 5 bases from V and 2 bases from J, with 10 bases in between. CDR1 is LNHDA and CDR2 is SQIVND in the germline V gene (reference sequence). The CDR3 nucleotides read TGTGCCAGTAGTGTGGAGCGAACCTACGAGCAGTACTTC. It encodes CASSVERTYEQYF.